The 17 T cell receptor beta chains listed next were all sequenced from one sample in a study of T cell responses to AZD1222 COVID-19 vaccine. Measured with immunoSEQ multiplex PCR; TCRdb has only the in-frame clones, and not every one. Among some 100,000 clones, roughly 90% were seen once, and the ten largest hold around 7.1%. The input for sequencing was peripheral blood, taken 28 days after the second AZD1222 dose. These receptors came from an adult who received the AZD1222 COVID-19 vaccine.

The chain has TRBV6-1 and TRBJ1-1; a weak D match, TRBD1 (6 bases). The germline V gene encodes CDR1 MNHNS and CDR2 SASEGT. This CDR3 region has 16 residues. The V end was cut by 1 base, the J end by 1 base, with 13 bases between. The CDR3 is CASSEVPGAQNTEAFF. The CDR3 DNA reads TGTGCCAGCAGTGAAGTCCCGGGGGCTCAGAACACTGAAGCTTTCTTT.

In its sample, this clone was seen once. The CDR3 region has the DNA TGTGCCAGCAGCTTAAATCCGGGACAGGGGAATGAGCAGTTCTTC. This translates into CASSLNPGQGNEQFF. The chain is built from TRBV7-3 and TRBJ2-1; 10 bases fit TRBD1. This CDR3 spans 15 amino acids. V dropped 1 base and J dropped 7; count of bases not matched to a gene: 4. Germline V gene sequence: CDR1 SGHTA, CDR2 FQGTGA.

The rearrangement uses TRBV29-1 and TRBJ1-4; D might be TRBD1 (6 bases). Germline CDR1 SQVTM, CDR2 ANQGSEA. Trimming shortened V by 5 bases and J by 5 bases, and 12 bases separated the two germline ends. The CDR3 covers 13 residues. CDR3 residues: CSVPGQLNEKLFF. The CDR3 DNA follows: TGCAGCGTTCCAGGACAGCTCAATGAAAAACTGTTTTTT.

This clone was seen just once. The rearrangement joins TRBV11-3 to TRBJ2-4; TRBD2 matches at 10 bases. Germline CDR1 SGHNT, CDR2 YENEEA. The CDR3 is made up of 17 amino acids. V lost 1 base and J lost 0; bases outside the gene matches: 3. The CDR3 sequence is CASSLGGLALAKNIQYF. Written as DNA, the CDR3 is TGTGCCAGCAGCTTAGGGGGACTAGCGTTAGCCAAAAACATTCAGTACTTC.

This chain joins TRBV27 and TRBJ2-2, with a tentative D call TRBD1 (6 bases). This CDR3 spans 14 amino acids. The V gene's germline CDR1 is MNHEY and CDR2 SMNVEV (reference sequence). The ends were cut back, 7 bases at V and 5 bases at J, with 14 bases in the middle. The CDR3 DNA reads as TGTGCCAGCATGCTGGCAGGGACAACCGGGGAGCTGTTTTTT. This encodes CASMLAGTTGELFF.

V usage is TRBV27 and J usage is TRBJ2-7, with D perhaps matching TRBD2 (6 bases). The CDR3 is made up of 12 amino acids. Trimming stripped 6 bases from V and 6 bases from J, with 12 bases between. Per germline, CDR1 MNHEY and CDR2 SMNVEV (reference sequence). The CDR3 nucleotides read TGTGCCAGCAGCGGGAGCGGCAGCGAGCAGTACTTC. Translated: CASSGSGSEQYF.

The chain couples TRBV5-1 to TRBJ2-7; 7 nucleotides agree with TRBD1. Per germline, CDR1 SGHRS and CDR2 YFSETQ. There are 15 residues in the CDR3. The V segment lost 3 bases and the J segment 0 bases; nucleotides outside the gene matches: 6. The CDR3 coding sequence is TGCGCCAGCAGCTCCAGACAGGGAATCTCCTACGAGCAGTACTTC. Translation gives CASSSRQGISYEQYF.

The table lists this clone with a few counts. CDR3 loop: CASRGETDTQYF. DNA of the CDR3: TGTGCCAGCAGGGGGGAAACAGATACGCAGTATTTT. This chain uses TRBV2 with TRBJ2-3, with D possibly being TRBD1 or TRBD2 (5 bases each). The CDR3 has 12 amino acids. The germline CDR1 and CDR2 sequences are SNHLY and FYNNEI. V lost 6 bases and J 3 bases, leaving 7 bases between the germline ends.

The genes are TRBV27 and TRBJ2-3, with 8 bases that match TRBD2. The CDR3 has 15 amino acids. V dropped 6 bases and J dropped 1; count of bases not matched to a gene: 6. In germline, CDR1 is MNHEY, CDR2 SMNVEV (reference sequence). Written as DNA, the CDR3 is TGTGCCAGCAGGCAACTAGCGGCCGGCACAGATACGCAGTATTTT. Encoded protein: CASRQLAAGTDTQYF.

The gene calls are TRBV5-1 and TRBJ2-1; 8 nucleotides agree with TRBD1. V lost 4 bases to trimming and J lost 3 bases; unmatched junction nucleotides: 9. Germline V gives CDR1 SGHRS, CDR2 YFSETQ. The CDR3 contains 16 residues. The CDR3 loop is CASSPMTGANYNEQFF. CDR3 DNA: TGCGCCAGCAGCCCAATGACAGGGGCCAACTACAATGAGCAGTTCTTC.

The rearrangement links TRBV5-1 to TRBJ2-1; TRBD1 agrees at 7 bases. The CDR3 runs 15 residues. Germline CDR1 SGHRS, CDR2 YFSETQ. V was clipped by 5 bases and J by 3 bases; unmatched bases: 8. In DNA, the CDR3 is TGCGCCAGCAGGCGAGCCGGGACAGACTACAATGAGCAGTTCTTC. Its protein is CASRRAGTDYNEQFF.

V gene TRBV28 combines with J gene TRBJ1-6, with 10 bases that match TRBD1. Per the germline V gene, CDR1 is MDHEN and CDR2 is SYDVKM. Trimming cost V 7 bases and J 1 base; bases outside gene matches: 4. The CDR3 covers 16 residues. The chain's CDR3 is CASTGQGRSYNSPLHF. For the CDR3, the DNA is TGTGCCAGCACGGGACAGGGGAGGTCCTATAATTCACCCCTCCACTTT.

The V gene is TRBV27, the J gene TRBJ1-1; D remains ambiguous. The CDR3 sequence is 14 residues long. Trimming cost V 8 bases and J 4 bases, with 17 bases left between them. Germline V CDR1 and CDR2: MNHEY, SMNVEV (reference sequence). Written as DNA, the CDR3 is TGTGCCAGCGTTTCCACAATGAGGGTCACTGAAGCTTTCTTT. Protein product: CASVSTMRVTEAFF.

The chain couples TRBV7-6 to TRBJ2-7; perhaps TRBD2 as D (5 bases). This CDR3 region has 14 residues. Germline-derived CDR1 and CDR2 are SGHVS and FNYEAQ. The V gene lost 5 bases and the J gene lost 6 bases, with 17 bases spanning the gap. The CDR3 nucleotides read TGTGCCAGCAGCACTCGAGGGTCCTCGGTCGAGCAGTACTTC. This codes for CASSTRGSSVEQYF.

CDR3 bases: TGTGCCACCATCAGGACAGAGGGAAACACCATATATTTT. Amino acid sequence: CATIRTEGNTIYF. This chain uses TRBV6-5 with TRBJ1-3; a possible D gene is TRBD1 (6 bases). The V end was cut by 10 bases, the J end by 4 bases, with 14 bases between. Looked up from germline, CDR1 is MNHEY and CDR2 is SVGAGI. CDR3 length: 13 residues.

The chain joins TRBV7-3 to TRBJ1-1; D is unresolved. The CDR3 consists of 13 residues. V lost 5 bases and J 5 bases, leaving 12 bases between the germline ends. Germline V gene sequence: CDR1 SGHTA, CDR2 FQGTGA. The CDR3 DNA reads TGTGCCAGCAGCCCCGGATGGCGTACTGAAGCTTTCTTT. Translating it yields CASSPGWRTEAFF.

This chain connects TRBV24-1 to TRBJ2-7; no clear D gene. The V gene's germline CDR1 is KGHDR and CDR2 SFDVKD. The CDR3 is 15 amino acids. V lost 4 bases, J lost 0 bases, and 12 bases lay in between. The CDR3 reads CATSDPRGHSYEQYF. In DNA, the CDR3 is TGTGCCACCAGTGACCCCCGTGGTCACTCCTACGAGCAGTACTTC.